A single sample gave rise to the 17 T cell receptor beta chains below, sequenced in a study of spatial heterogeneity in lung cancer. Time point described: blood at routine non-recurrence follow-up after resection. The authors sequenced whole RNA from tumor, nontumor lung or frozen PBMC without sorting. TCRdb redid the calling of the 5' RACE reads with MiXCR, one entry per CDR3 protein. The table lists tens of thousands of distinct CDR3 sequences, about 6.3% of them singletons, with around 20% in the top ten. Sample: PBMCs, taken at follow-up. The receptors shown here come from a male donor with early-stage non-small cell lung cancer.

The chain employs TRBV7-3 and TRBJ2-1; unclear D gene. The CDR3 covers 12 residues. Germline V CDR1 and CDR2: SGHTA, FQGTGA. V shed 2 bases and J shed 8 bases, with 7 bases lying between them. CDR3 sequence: CASSLSVHEQFF. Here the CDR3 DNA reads TGTGCCAGCAGCTTATCGGTCCATGAGCAGTTCTTC. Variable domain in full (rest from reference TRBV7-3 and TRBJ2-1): GAGVSQTPSNKVTEKGKYVELRCDPISGHTALYWYRQSLGQGPEFLIYFQGTGAADDSGLPNDRFFAVRPEGSVSTLKIQRTERGDSAVYLCASSLSVHEQFFGPGTRLTVL.

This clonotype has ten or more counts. DNA for the CDR3: TGCGCCAGCAGCGGCGGGACAGCGAACACCGGGGAGCTGTTTTTT. This translates into CASSGGTANTGELFF. This chain connects TRBV5-1 to TRBJ2-2; D possibly corresponds to TRBD1 (7 bases). CDR1 is SGHRS and CDR2 is YFSETQ in the germline V gene. Trimming pared 4 bases from V and 0 bases from J, leaving 10 bases between. The CDR3 extends over 15 amino acids. Based on the CDR3 plus reference TRBV5-1 and TRBJ2-2, the full variable domain is KAGVTQTPRYLIKTRGQQVTLSCSPISGHRSVSWYQQTPGQGLQFLFEYFSETQRNKGNFPGRFSGRQFSNSRSEMNVSTLELGDSALYLCASSGGTANTGELFFGEGSRLTVL.

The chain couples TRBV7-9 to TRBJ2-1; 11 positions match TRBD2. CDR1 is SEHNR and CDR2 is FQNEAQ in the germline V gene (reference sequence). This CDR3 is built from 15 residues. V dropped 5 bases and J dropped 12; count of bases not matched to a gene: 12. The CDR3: CASSLSGLAGVGQFF. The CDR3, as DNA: TGTGCCAGCAGCCTCTCCGGACTAGCGGGCGTCGGGCAGTTCTTC.

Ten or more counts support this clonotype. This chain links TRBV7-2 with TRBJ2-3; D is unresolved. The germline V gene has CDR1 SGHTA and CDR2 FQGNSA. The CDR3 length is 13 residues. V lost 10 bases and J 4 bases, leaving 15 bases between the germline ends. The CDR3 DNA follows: TGTGCCATAGAGTTGAGCGTCGCAGATACGCAGTATTTT. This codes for CAIELSVADTQYF.

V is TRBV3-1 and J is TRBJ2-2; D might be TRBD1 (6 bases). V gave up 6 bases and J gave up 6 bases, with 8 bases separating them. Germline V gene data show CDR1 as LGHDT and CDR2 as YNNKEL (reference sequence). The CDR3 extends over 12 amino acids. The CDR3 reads CASRQGPGELFF. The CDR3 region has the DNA TGTGCCAGCAGACAGGGCCCCGGGGAGCTGTTTTTT.

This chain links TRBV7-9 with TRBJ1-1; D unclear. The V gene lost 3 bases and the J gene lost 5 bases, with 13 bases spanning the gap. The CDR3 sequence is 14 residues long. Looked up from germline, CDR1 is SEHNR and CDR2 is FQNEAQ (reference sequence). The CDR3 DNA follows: TGTGCCAGCAGCTTCGTCTCTGGGAGGACTGAAGCTTTCTTT. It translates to CASSFVSGRTEAFF. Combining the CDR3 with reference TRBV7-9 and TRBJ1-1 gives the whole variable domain DTGVSQNPRHKITKRGQNVTFRCDPISEHNRLYWYRQTLGQGPEFLTYFQNEAQLEKSRLLSDRFSAERPKGSFSTLEIQRTEQGDSAMYLCASSFVSGRTEAFFGQGTRLTVV.

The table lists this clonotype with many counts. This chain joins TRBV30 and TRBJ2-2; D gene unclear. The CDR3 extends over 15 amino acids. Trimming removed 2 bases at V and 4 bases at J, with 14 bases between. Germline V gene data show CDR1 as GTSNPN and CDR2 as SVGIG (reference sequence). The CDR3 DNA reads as TGTGCCTGGAGTCTTATAAGTGGTCGCACCGGGGAGCTGTTTTTT. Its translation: CAWSLISGRTGELFF.

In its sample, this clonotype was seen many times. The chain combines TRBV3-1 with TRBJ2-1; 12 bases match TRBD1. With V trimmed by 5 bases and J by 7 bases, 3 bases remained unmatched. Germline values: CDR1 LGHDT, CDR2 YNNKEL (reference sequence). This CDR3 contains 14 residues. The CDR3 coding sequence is TGTGCCAGCAGCGGGACAGGGGGCAAGAATGAGCAGTTCTTC. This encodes CASSGTGGKNEQFF.

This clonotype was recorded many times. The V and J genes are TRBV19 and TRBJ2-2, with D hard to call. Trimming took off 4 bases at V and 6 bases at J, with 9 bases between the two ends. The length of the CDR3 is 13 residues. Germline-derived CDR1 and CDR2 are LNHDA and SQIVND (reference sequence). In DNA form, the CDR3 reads TGTGCCAGTAGTACACAGAGGCCCGGGGAGCTGTTTTTT. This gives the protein CASSTQRPGELFF.

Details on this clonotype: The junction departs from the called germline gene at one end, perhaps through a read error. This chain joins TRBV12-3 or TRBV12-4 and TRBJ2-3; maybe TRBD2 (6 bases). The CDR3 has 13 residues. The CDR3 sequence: CASSLRGRDTQNF. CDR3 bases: TGTGCCAGCAGTTTACGGGGGAGAGATACGCAGAATTTT.

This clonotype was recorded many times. This CDR3 is CSAPRTSATSYNEQFF. The CDR3 DNA reads as TGCAGTGCTCCCCGGACTAGCGCGACCTCCTACAATGAGCAGTTCTTC. V gene TRBV20-1 combines with J gene TRBJ2-1, with 9 bases fitting TRBD2. Germline values: CDR1 DFQATT, CDR2 SNEGSKA (reference sequence). CDR3 size: 16 residues. The trim removed 5 bases at V and 0 bases at J, leaving 8 bases unmatched.

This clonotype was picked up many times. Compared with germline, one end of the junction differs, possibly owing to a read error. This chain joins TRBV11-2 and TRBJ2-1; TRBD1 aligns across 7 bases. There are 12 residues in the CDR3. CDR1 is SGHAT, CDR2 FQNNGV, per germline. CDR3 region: CASSIDDRAEFF. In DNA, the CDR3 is TGTGCCAGCAGCATAGATGACAGGGCTGAATTCTTC. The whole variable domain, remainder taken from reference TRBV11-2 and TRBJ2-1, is EAGVAQSPRYKIIEKRQSVAFWCNPISGHATLYWYQQILGQGPKLLIQFQNNGVVDDSQLPKDRFSAERLKGVDSTLKIQPAKLEDSAVYLCASSIDDRAEFFGPGTRLTVL.

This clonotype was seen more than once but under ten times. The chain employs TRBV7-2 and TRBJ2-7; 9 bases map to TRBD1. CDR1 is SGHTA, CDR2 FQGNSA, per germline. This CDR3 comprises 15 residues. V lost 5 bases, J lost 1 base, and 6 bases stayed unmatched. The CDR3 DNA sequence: TGTGCCAGCAGCCCCCGGGACAGGGCTTCCTACGAGCAGTACTTC. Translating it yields CASSPRDRASYEQYF.

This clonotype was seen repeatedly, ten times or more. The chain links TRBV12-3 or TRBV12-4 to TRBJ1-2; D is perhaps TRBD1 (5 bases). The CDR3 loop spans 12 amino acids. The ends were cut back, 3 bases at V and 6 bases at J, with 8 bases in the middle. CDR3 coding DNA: TGTGCCAGCAGTTTGGGGACTCATGGCTACACCTTC. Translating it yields CASSLGTHGYTF.

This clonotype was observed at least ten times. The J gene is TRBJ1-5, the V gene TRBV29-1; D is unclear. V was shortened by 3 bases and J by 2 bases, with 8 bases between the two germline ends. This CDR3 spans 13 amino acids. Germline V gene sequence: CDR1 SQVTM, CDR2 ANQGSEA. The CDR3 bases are TGCAGCGTTGAGGTGGACGGCAATCAGCCCCAGCATTTT. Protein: CSVEVDGNQPQHF.

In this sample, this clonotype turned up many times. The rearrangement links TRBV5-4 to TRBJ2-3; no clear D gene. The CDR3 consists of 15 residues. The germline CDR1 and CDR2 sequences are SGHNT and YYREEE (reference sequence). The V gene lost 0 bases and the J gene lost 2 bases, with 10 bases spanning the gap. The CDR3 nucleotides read TGTGCCAGCAGCTTGGGGCAGGCGACCACAGATACGCAGTATTTT. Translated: CASSLGQATTDTQYF.

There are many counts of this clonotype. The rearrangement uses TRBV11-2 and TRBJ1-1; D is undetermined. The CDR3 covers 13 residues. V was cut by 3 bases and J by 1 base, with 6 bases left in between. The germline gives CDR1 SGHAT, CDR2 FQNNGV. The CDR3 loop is CASSFVKNTEAFF. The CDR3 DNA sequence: TGTGCCAGCAGCTTTGTGAAGAACACTGAAGCTTTCTTT.